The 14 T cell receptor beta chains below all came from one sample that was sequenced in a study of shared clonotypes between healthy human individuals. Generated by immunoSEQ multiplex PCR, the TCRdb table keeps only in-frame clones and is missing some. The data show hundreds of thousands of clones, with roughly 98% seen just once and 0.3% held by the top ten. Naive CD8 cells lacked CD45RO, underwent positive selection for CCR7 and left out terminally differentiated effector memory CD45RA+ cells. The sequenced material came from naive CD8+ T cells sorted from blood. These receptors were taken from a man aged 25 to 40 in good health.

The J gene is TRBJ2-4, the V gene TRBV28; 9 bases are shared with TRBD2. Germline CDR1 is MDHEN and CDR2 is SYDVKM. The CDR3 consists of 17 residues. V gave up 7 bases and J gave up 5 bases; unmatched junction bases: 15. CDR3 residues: CASTLAGARPGENIQYF. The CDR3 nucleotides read TGTGCCAGCACGTTAGCGGGAGCGCGACCCGGGGAAAACATTCAGTACTTC.

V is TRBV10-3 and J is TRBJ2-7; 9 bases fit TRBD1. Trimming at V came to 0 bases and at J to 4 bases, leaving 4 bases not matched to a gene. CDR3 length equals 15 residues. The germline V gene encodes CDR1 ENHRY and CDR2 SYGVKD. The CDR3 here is CAISESNDRGYEQYF. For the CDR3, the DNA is TGTGCCATCAGTGAGTCTAACGACAGGGGGTACGAGCAGTACTTC.

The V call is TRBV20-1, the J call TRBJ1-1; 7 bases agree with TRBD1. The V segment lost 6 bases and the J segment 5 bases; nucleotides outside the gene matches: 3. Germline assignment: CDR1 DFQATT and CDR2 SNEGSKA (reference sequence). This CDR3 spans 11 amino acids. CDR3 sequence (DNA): TGCAGTGCAGACAGGGTTACTGAAGCTTTCTTT. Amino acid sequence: CSADRVTEAFF.

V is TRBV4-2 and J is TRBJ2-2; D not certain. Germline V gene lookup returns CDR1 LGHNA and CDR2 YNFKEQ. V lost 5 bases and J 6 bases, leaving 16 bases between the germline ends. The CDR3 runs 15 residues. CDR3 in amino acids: CASSTSLAKAGELFF. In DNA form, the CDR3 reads TGTGCCAGCAGCACAAGCCTCGCCAAGGCCGGGGAGCTGTTTTTT.

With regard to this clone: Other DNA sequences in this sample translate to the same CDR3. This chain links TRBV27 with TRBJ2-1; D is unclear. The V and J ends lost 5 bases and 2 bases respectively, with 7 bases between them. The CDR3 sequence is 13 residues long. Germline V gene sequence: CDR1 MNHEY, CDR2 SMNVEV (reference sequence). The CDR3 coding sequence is TGTGCCAGCAGTAGTACAGCCTACAATGAGCAGTTCTTC. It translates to CASSSTAYNEQFF.

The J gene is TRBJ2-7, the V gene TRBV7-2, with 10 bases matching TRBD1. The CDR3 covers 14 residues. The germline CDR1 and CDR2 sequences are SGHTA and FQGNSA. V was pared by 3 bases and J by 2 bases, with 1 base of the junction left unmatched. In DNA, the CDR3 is TGTGCCAGCAGCTTCGGGACAGGGGCCTACGAGCAGTACTTC. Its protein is CASSFGTGAYEQYF.

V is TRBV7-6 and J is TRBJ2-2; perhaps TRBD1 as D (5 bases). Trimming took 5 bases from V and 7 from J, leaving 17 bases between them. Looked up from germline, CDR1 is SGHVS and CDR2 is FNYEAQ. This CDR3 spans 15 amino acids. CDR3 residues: CASSPNFGAGGELFF. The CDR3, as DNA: TGTGCCAGCAGCCCCAATTTTGGGGCCGGCGGGGAGCTGTTTTTT.

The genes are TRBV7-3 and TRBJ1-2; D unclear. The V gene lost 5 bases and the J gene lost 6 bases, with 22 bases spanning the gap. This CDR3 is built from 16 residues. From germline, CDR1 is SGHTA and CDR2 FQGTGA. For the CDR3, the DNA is TGTGCCAGCAGCCCCGACGCTGGCAGCCTTGTGGATGGCTACACCTTC. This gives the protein CASSPDAGSLVDGYTF.

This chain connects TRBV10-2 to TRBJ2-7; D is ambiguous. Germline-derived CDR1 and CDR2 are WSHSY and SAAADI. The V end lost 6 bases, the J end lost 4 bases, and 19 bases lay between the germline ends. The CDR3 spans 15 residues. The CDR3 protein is CASRLERGREYEQYF. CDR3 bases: TGCGCCAGCAGGCTGGAGAGAGGTAGGGAATACGAGCAGTACTTC.

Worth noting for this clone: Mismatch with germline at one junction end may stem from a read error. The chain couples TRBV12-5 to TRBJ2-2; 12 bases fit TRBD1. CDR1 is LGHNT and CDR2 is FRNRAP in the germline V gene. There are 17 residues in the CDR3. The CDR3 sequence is CASGLVGTGGNNGELFF. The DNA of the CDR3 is TGTGCTAGTGGTTTGGTAGGGACAGGGGGCAACAACGGGGAGCTGTTTTTT.

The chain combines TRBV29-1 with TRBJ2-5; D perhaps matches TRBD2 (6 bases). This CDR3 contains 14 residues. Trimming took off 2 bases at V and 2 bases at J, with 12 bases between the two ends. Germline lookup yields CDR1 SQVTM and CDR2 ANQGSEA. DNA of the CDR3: TGCAGCGTTGAACTCGCGGGGCTACAAGAGACCCAGTACTTC. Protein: CSVELAGLQETQYF.

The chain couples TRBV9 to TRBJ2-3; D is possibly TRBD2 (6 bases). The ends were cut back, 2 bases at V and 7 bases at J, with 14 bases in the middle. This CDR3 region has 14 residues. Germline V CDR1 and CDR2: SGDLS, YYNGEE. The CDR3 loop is CASSVDGSVYTQYF. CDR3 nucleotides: TGTGCCAGCAGCGTGGACGGGAGCGTTTATACGCAGTATTTT. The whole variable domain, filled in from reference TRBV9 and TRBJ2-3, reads DSGVTQTPKHLITATGQRVTLRCSPRSGDLSVYWYQQSLDQGLQFLIQYYNGEERAKGNILERFSAQQFPDLHSELNLSSLELGDSALYFCASSVDGSVYTQYFGPGTRLTVL.

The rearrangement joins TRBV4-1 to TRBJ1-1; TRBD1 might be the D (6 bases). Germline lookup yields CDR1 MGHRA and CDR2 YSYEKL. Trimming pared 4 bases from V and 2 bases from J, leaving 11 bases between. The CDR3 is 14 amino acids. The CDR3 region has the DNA TGCGCCAGCAGCCCAGGGGACGGTAACACTGAAGCTTTCTTT. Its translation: CASSPGDGNTEAFF.

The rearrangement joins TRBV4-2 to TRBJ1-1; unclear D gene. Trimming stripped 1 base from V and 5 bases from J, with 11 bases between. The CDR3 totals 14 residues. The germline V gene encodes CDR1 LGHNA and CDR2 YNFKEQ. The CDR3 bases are TGTGCCAGCAGCCAAGCGACCGGGGTAACTGAAGCTTTCTTT. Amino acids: CASSQATGVTEAFF.